The sample holds many counts of the clone carrying this T cell receptor beta chain. Its target is not known. This record belongs to a study of identical twins. CDR3 length: 16 residues. After removal of 5 bases from V and 5 bases from J, the junction contained 10 bases not matched to a gene. General observations from the study: The conclusions drew on cross-sectional statistical analysis instead of tracking the same donors. Alpha sequences that were out-of-frame and twin-shared showed an excess of low generation probability.

TCRdb reanalysed the 5' RACE reads using MiXCR and keeps one entry per CDR3 protein. Of some 500,000 distinct CDR3 sequences in the sample, around 20% are singletons; the top ten hold around 1%. These data were also reused for a study on T cells expressing NK-cell markers. That work contributes: Beta-chain profiling covered CD3+CD56+NKG2C+, CD3+CD56+NKG2C- and CD3+CD56-NKG2C+ sorted subsets. The CD3+CD56-NKG2C+ fraction of a few donors was also led by these clonotypes.

The chain couples TRBV12-3 or TRBV12-4 to TRBJ2-1; 9 bases match TRBD2. Material: CD4+ T cells sorted from blood. The origin of this receptor is a woman aged 18-35 years in good health. CDR3 loop: CASSPPVAGADNEQFF. The CDR3 region has the DNA TGTGCCAGCAGTCCCCCAGTAGCGGGAGCTGACAATGAGCAGTTCTTC.